These 10 T cell receptor beta chains share one sample of origin, sequenced in a study of beta chain features in type 1 diabetes (dated by TCRdb to the late 2010s). Study-wide conclusions, independent of this receptor: In all four CD4+ subsets, TCRB CDR3 length was moderately but significantly shorter in type 1 diabetes patients.

The library was obtained by the immunoSEQ multiplex PCR assay. The High Capacity cDNA Reverse Transcription Kit was used to reverse transcribe all of the isolated RNA, meaning that expressed TCRB transcripts were what got sequenced. TCRdb retrieved this table from immuneACCESS and kept in-frame rearrangements only. Not all clones are present; in checked studies, unresolved V genes account for under half, and no reason is known for the remainder. The sample profile shows approximately 170,000 clones; approximately 7.8% of them were found once. Of the sample, around 0.94% falls within the top ten clones. No antigen has been assigned to these receptors. What was sequenced was central memory CD4+ T cells from blood. The receptors shown here come from a woman aged 35 to 49 with type 1 diabetes.

This clone has more than one count but fewer than ten. This chain uses TRBV4-1 with TRBJ2-5; TRBD2 aligns across 13 bases. TRBJ2-7 explains the end of the DNA better; the J call may be wrong. CDR1 and CDR2 from the germline V gene are MGHRA and YSYEKL. The CDR3 spans 16 residues. DNA for the CDR3: TGCGCCAGCAGCCAAGATACTAGCGGGGGGGCGTTCGAGCAGTACTTC. Its translation: CASSQDTSGGAFEQYF.

The table lists this clone with a few counts. V gene TRBV25-1 combines with J gene TRBJ1-3, with D uncertain. This CDR3 has 15 amino acids. Germline-derived CDR1 and CDR2 are MGHDK and SYGVNS. V lost 3 bases and J 0 bases, leaving 9 bases between the germline ends. The CDR3 sequence is CASSDGVNSGNTIYF. The CDR3 bases are TGTGCCAGCAGTGACGGTGTAAACTCTGGAAACACCATATATTTT.

This clone was seen a handful of times. The chain carries TRBV4-3 and TRBJ2-1, with a possible D match to TRBD2 (6 bases). Trimming removed 1 base at V and 6 bases at J, with 16 bases between. CDR1 is LGHNA, CDR2 YSLEER, per germline. The CDR3 consists of 16 residues. The CDR3 loop is CASSQAGVMTSNEQFF. The CDR3 bases are TGCGCCAGCAGCCAAGCGGGAGTTATGACCTCCAATGAGCAGTTCTTC.

V gene TRBV19 combines with J gene TRBJ1-3; D is uncertain. Germline CDR1 is LNHDA and CDR2 is SQIVND (reference sequence). CDR3 size: 14 residues. Trimming stripped 4 bases from V and 0 bases from J, with 7 bases between. The CDR3 protein is CASSNYYSGNTIYF. The CDR3 DNA reads as TGTGCCAGTAGTAATTATTACTCTGGAAACACCATATATTTT.

The rearrangement uses TRBV10-3 and TRBJ2-5, with D possibly matching TRBD2 (5 bases). Germline V gene sequence: CDR1 ENHRY, CDR2 SYGVKD. V lost 10 bases, J lost 4 bases, and 16 bases lay in between. The CDR3 consists of 13 residues. This CDR3 is CATTSSTRETQYF. Written as DNA, the CDR3 is TGTGCCACCACCTCTAGCACTCGAGAGACCCAGTACTTC.

The V call is TRBV7-9, the J call TRBJ2-5; D not certain. Trimming shortened V by 1 base and J by 5 bases, and 14 bases separated the two germline ends. The germline gives CDR1 SEHNR, CDR2 FQNEAQ (reference sequence). The CDR3 extends over 15 amino acids. The CDR3 nucleotides are TGTGCCAGCAGCTTAGATGGCGGTGCGTGGGAGACCCAGTACTTC. It yields the protein CASSLDGGAWETQYF.

This chain joins TRBV28 and TRBJ2-1; possible D gene TRBD2, 6 bases. This CDR3 contains 14 residues. Trimming cost V 5 bases and J 6 bases, with 14 bases left between them. CDR1 is MDHEN, CDR2 SYDVKM, per germline. The CDR3 is CASSQRPGLNEQFF. Written as DNA, the CDR3 is TGTGCCAGCAGTCAAAGACCGGGACTCAATGAGCAGTTCTTC. Full variable domain (remainder filled in from reference TRBV28 and TRBJ2-1): DVKVTQSSRYLVKRTGEKVFLECVQDMDHENMFWYRQDPGLGLRLIYFSYDVKMKEKGDIPEGYSVSREKKERFSLILESASTNQTSMYLCASSQRPGLNEQFFGPGTRLTVL.

The chain links TRBV11-2 to TRBJ2-1, with TRBD2 identical over 8 bases. Germline values: CDR1 SGHAT, CDR2 FQNNGV. V was clipped by 2 bases and J by 9 bases; unmatched bases: 3. CDR3 length: 13 residues. The CDR3 reads CASSLTAGGEQFF. CDR3 nucleotide sequence: TGTGCCAGCAGCTTAACGGCGGGGGGTGAGCAGTTCTTC.

This clone appeared a few times. V usage is TRBV11-2 and J usage is TRBJ2-3; a possible D gene is TRBD2 (6 bases). The CDR3 extends over 16 amino acids. Germline CDR1 and CDR2: SGHAT and FQNNGV. V was cut by 1 base and J by 5 bases, with 16 bases left in between. The CDR3 protein is CASSLGLTGVIDTQYF. The CDR3 DNA sequence: TGTGCCAGCAGCTTAGGACTAACGGGAGTAATAGATACGCAGTATTTT.

V gene TRBV7-9 combines with J gene TRBJ1-6; 7 bases are a match to TRBD1. CDR1 is SEHNR and CDR2 is FQNEAQ in the germline V gene (reference sequence). Germline trimming cut 4 bases from V and 6 bases from J; bases unmatched to any gene: 6. This CDR3 comprises 15 residues. The CDR3 protein is CASSSRQGINSPLHF. The DNA for the CDR3 is TGTGCCAGCAGCTCCCGACAGGGAATTAATTCACCCCTCCACTTT.